This T cell receptor (beta chain) was sequenced for a study of neurological immune-mediated disorders. To note about this clonotype: The junction shows a germline mismatch at one end, possibly a read error.

The cell input for sorted libraries was some 990,000, and those cells were CD4+ or CD8+ T cells. The authors produced cDNA by 5'RACE using 10-nucleotide random UMIs. TCRdb redid the calling of the 5' RACE reads with MiXCR, one entry per CDR3 protein. Of some 35,000 distinct CDR3 sequences in the sample, roughly 12% were seen once. The sequencing sample was made of CD4+ T cells from blood. The TCR sequence derives from a woman between 25 and 40 years old with HTLV-1-associated myelopathy (HAM/TSP).

This CDR3 is CDSSSDLTSTDTQYF. The CDR3, as DNA: TGTGACAGCAGCTCTGACTTAACAAGCACAGATACGCAGTATTTT. This sequence joins TRBV5-8 and TRBJ2-3; D ambiguous. The germline CDR1 and CDR2 sequences are SGHTS and YDEGEE. The CDR3 is 15 residues long.